This passage covers 19 T cell receptor beta chains from one sample sequenced in a study of blood T cell repertoires in COVID-19. Sequencing used immunoSEQ multiplex PCR; TCRdb keeps in-frame clones, though not all of them. The table includes a few hundred thousand clones, roughly 82% detected once. Sequenced material: peripheral blood. The source of these receptors is a woman between 35 and 50 years old who had recovered from COVID-19.

Comments on this clone: Other DNA sequences in the sample encode the same CDR3. This rearrangement joins TRBV5-4 to TRBJ2-5, with D unresolved. There are 13 residues in the CDR3. The ends were cut back, 0 bases at V and 2 bases at J, with 5 bases in the middle. The germline V gene encodes CDR1 SGHNT and CDR2 YYREEE (reference sequence). The CDR3 nucleotides read TGTGCCAGCAGCTTGGGAGAGCAAGAGACCCAGTACTTC. Its protein is CASSLGEQETQYF.

This clone was detected only once. This chain joins TRBV28 and TRBJ1-4, with D maybe TRBD1 (6 bases). V lost 5 bases, J lost 4 bases, and 14 bases lay in between. The germline V gene encodes CDR1 MDHEN and CDR2 SYDVKM. This CDR3 comprises 15 residues. CDR3 in amino acids: CASSEQGFGNEKLFF. CDR3 DNA sequence: TGTGCCAGCAGTGAACAGGGTTTTGGTAATGAAAAACTGTTTTTT. The full variable domain, rest sourced from reference TRBV28 and TRBJ1-4, is DVKVTQSSRYLVKRTGEKVFLECVQDMDHENMFWYRQDPGLGLRLIYFSYDVKMKEKGDIPEGYSVSREKKERFSLILESASTNQTSMYLCASSEQGFGNEKLFFGSGTQLSVL.

This chain joins TRBV28 and TRBJ1-2; possible D gene TRBD1, 5 bases. This CDR3 spans 15 amino acids. V lost 2 bases, J lost 4 bases, and 14 bases lay in between. Germline V CDR1 and CDR2: MDHEN, SYDVKM. The CDR3 nucleotides read TGTGCCAGCAGTTTACTTGCGGGACCCCTCTATGGCTACACCTTC. Translation: CASSLLAGPLYGYTF.

The chain employs TRBV18 and TRBJ1-2; TRBD1 agrees at 10 bases. The J segment lost 7 bases and the V segment lost 4 bases, leaving 15 bases of the junction unmatched. The CDR3 is 17 residues long. Germline-derived CDR1 and CDR2 are KGHSH and LQKENI. The CDR3 loop is CASSLLPRQGADGGYTF. DNA of the CDR3: TGTGCCAGCTCACTCCTACCACGACAGGGGGCTGATGGTGGCTACACCTTC.

The chain carries TRBV5-4 and TRBJ1-1, with a possible D match to TRBD1 (5 bases). Germline CDR1 is SGHNT and CDR2 is YYREEE (reference sequence). Trimming removed 1 base at V and 6 bases at J, with 13 bases between. This CDR3 comprises 14 residues. The CDR3 sequence is CASSLKGGGAEAFF. Here the CDR3 DNA reads TGTGCCAGCAGCTTGAAGGGTGGGGGGGCTGAAGCTTTCTTT.

This clone was recorded at least ten times. The J gene is TRBJ1-1, the V gene TRBV30, with 8 bases fitting TRBD1. The CDR3 is made up of 16 amino acids. The V gene's germline CDR1 is GTSNPN and CDR2 SVGIG (reference sequence). Germline trimming cut 0 bases from V and 2 bases from J; bases unmatched to any gene: 8. As DNA, the CDR3 is TGTGCCTGGAGTGTACAACCGACAGGGGCAAACACTGAAGCTTTCTTT. It yields the protein CAWSVQPTGANTEAFF. The whole variable domain, remainder taken from reference TRBV30 and TRBJ1-1, is SQTIHQWPATLVQPVGSPLSLECTVEGTSNPNLYWYRQAAGRGLQLLFYSVGIGQISSEVPQNLSASRPQDRQFILSSKKLLLSDSGFYLCAWSVQPTGANTEAFFGQGTRLTVV.

Concerning this clone: Different DNA sequences within this sample yield the same CDR3. The chain links TRBV3-1 (or the pseudogene TRBV3-2) to TRBJ2-3; the D is unclear. CDR3 length: 12 residues. Trimming removed 4 bases from V and 1 base from J, with 3 bases in between. Germline CDR1 is LGHDT and CDR2 is YNNKEL (reference sequence). CDR3 in amino acids: CASSPGTDTQYF. CDR3 DNA: TGTGCCAGCAGCCCCGGCACAGATACGCAGTATTTT.

This chain joins TRBV11-3 and TRBJ2-1; 10 bases agree with TRBD2. The J segment lost 9 bases and the V segment lost 0 bases, leaving 8 bases of the junction unmatched. Germline V lookup: CDR1 SGHNT, CDR2 YENEEA. The CDR3 length is 16 residues. CDR3 DNA: TGTGCCAGCAGCTTAGATGCCAGCGGGGGGGCAGGTGAGCAGTTCTTC. Protein: CASSLDASGGAGEQFF.

This chain joins TRBV9 and TRBJ1-1, with D unclear. With 0 bases removed from V and 5 bases from J, the gap between germline ends came to 8 bases. CDR3 length: 13 residues. The germline CDR1 and CDR2 sequences are SGDLS and YYNGEE. As DNA, the CDR3 is TGTGCCAGCAGCGTAGAACCGGGAACTGAAGCTTTCTTT. Protein sequence: CASSVEPGTEAFF.

The V gene is TRBV7-2, the J gene TRBJ2-1; D is possibly TRBD1 (6 bases). V lost 4 bases, J lost 6 bases, and 16 bases lay in between. This CDR3 is built from 15 residues. CDR1 and CDR2 from the germline V gene are SGHTA and FQGNSA. The CDR3 loop reads CASSSSYYRANEQFF. CDR3 bases: TGTGCCAGCAGCTCCTCCTACTACAGGGCCAATGAGCAGTTCTTC.

The chain recombines TRBV30 with TRBJ1-2; D not resolved. The CDR3 spans 13 residues. Trimming removed 3 bases at V and 5 bases at J, with 13 bases between. CDR1 is GTSNPN and CDR2 is SVGIG in the germline V gene (reference sequence). The CDR3, as DNA: TGTGCCTGGAGCTCGGGTCCTGGGTATGGCTACACCTTC. As protein: CAWSSGPGYGYTF.

This chain links TRBV19 with TRBJ2-3, with TRBD1 identical over 7 bases. Germline V gene data show CDR1 as LNHDA and CDR2 as SQIVND (reference sequence). The CDR3 loop spans 14 amino acids. The V gene end was trimmed by 2 bases and the J gene end by 4 bases; junction bases not matched to a gene: 3. CDR3 DNA sequence: TGTGCCAGTAGTATACTACAGGGGCCAGATACGCAGTATTTT. Protein: CASSILQGPDTQYF.

Note on this clone: At one end the junction does not follow the germline gene, possibly because of a read error. The gene calls are TRBV12-3 or TRBV12-4 and TRBJ1-1, with 7 nucleotides matching TRBD1. There are 13 residues in the CDR3. The CDR3 reads CASSTAGTVVPYF. CDR3 DNA sequence: TGTGCCAGCAGTACGGCCGGGACAGTAGTCCCCTACTTT.

V and J are TRBV5-1 and TRBJ2-2; 10 bases map to TRBD2. This CDR3 region has 15 residues. Looked up from germline, CDR1 is SGHRS and CDR2 is YFSETQ. V shed 0 bases and J 6 bases; nucleotides not matched to a gene: 2. The CDR3, as DNA: TGCGCCAGCAGCTTGGGACTAGCGGGTTCCGGGGAGCTGTTTTTT. It specifies CASSLGLAGSGELFF.

The genes are TRBV20-1 and TRBJ2-1; D is unresolved. Trimming pared 3 bases from V and 0 bases from J, leaving 9 bases between. There are 14 residues in the CDR3. Germline V lookup: CDR1 DFQATT, CDR2 SNEGSKA (reference sequence). CDR3 sequence reads: CSASSKLSYNEQFF. The DNA for the CDR3 is TGCAGTGCTAGTTCCAAGCTCTCCTACAATGAGCAGTTCTTC.

This chain joins TRBV13 and TRBJ1-2, with 10 positions matching TRBD1. From germline, CDR1 is PRHDT and CDR2 FYEKMQ (reference sequence). This CDR3 spans 15 amino acids. V gave up 4 bases and J gave up 6 bases; unmatched junction bases: 8. Written as DNA, the CDR3 is TGTGCCAGCAGCTACCGGACCGGGACAGGGGATGGCTACACCTTC. Its protein is CASSYRTGTGDGYTF.

The rearrangement joins TRBV27 to TRBJ2-2, with TRBD2 identical over 9 bases. Germline trimming cut 3 bases from V and 5 bases from J; bases unmatched to any gene: 10. Germline CDR1 and CDR2: MNHEY and SMNVEV (reference sequence). This CDR3 is built from 17 residues. The CDR3 DNA is TGTGCCAGCAGTTTGTTCGCGGGGGGGCTATCTACCGGGGAGCTGTTTTTT. It specifies CASSLFAGGLSTGELFF.

The genes are TRBV28 and TRBJ2-2, with D possibly being TRBD1 (5 bases). Germline-derived CDR1 and CDR2 are MDHEN and SYDVKM. V gave up 3 bases and J gave up 5 bases, with 19 bases separating them. The CDR3 runs 17 residues. The CDR3: CASSFLAEGDSTGELFF. CDR3 coding DNA: TGTGCCAGCAGTTTTCTCGCGGAAGGGGATTCGACCGGGGAGCTGTTTTTT.

The chain carries TRBV15 and TRBJ1-5, with D unclear. Between the trimmed V and J ends, which lost 0 bases and 0 bases, there was a span of 15 bases. This CDR3 comprises 18 residues. Germline CDR1 and CDR2: LNHNV and YYDKDF (reference sequence). In DNA, the CDR3 is TGTGCCACCAGCAGAGATCTAGGAGGCATTTATAGCAATCAGCCCCAGCATTTT. It specifies CATSRDLGGIYSNQPQHF.